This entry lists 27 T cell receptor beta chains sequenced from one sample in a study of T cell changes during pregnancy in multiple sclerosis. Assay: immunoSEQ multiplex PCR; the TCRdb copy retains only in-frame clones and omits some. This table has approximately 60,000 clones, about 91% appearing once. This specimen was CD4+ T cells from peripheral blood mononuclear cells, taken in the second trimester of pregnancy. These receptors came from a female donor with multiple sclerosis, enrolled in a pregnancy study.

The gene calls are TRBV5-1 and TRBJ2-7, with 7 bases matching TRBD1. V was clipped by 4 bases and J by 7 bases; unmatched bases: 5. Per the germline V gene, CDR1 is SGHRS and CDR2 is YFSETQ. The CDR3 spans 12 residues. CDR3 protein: CASSATGVEQYF. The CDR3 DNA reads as TGCGCCAGCAGCGCTACAGGGGTTGAGCAGTACTTC.

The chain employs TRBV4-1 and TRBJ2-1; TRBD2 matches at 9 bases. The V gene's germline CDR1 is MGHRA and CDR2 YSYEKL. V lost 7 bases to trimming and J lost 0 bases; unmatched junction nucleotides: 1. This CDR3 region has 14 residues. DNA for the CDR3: TGCGCCAGCAAGGGACTAGCCTCCTACAATGAGCAGTTCTTC. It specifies CASKGLASYNEQFF.

This CDR3 reads CASSVLAGGLTDTQYF. The CDR3, as DNA: TGTGCCAGCAGCGTGCTAGCGGGAGGGCTAACAGATACGCAGTATTTT. The V gene is TRBV9, the J gene TRBJ2-3, with 12 nucleotides matching TRBD2. Germline CDR1 SGDLS, CDR2 YYNGEE. V lost 2 bases to trimming and J lost 3 bases; unmatched junction nucleotides: 4. The CDR3 totals 16 residues. Full variable domain (missing parts from reference TRBV9 and TRBJ2-3): DSGVTQTPKHLITATGQRVTLRCSPRSGDLSVYWYQQSLDQGLQFLIQYYNGEERAKGNILERFSAQQFPDLHSELNLSSLELGDSALYFCASSVLAGGLTDTQYFGPGTRLTVL.

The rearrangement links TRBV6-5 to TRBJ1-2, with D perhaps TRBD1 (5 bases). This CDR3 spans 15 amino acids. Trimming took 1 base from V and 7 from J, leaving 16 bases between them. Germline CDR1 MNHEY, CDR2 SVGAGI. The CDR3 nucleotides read TGTGCCAGCAGTTACTGGGGCGGGACGCATAGTGGCTACACCTTC. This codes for CASSYWGGTHSGYTF.

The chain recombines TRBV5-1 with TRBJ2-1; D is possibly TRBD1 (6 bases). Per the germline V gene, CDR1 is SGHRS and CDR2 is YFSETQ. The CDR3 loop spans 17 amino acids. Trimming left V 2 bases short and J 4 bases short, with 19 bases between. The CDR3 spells CASSLLTGTQGYNEQFF. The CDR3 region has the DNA TGCGCCAGCAGCTTATTAACCGGGACCCAGGGGTACAATGAGCAGTTCTTC.

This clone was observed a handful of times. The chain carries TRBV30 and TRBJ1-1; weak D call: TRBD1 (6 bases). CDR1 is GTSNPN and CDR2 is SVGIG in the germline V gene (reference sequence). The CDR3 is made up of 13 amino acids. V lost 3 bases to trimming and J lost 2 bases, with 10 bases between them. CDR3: CAWSAGDNTEAFF. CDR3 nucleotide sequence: TGTGCCTGGAGCGCAGGGGATAACACTGAAGCTTTCTTT.

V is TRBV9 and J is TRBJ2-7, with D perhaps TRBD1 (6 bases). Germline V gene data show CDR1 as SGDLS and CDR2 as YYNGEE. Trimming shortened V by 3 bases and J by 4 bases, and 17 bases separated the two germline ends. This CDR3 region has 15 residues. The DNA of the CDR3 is TGTGCCAGCAGCGCCGATCCGGGACATAGTTACGAGCAGTACTTC. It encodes CASSADPGHSYEQYF.

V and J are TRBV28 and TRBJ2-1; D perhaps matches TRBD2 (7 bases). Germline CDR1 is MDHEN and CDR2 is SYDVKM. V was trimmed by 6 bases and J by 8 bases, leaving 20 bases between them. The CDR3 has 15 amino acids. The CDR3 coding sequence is TGTGCCAGCAGGGAGGGGGGGCGCCTATCCGATGAGCAGTTCTTC. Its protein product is CASREGGRLSDEQFF.

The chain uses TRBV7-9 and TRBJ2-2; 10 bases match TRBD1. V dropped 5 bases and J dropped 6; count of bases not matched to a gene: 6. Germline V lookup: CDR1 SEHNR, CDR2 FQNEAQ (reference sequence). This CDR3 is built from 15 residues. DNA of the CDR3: TGTGCCAGCAGCCCCGACAGGGGGCGGGCCGGGGAGCTGTTTTTT. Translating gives CASSPDRGRAGELFF.

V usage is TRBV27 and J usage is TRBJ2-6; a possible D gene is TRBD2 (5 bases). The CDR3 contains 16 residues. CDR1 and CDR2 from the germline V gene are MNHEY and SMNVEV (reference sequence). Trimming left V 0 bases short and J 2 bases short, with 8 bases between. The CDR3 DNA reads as TGTGCCAGCAGTTTATCCGGGGTCACTGGGGCCAACGTCCTGACTTTC. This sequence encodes CASSLSGVTGANVLTF. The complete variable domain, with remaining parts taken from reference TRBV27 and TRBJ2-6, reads EAQVTQNPRYLITVTGKKLTVTCSQNMNHEYMSWYRQDPGLGLRQIYYSMNVEVTDKGDVPEGYKVSRKEKRNFPLILESPSPNQTSLYFCASSLSGVTGANVLTFGAGSRLTVL.

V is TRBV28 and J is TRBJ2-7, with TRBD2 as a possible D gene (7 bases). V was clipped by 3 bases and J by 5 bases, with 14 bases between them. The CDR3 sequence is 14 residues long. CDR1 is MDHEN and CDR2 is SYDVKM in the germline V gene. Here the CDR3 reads CASSFGGAPDEQYF. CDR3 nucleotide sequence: TGTGCCAGCAGTTTTGGGGGGGCTCCCGACGAGCAGTACTTC. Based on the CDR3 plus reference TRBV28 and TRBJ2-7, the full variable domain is DVKVTQSSRYLVKRTGEKVFLECVQDMDHENMFWYRQDPGLGLRLIYFSYDVKMKEKGDIPEGYSVSREKKERFSLILESASTNQTSMYLCASSFGGAPDEQYFGPGTRLTVT.

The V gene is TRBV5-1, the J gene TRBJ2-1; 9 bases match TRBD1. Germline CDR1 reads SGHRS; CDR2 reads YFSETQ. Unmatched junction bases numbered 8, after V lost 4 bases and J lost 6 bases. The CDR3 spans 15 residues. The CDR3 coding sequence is TGCGCCAGCAGCGCCCGGACAGGGGACGGCAATGAGCAGTTCTTC. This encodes CASSARTGDGNEQFF.

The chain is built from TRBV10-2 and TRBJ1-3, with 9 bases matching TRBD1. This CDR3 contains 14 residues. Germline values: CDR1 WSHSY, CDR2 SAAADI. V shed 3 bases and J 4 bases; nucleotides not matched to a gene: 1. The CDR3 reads CASSEQGAGNTIYF. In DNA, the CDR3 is TGCGCCAGCAGTGAACAGGGGGCAGGAAACACCATATATTTT.

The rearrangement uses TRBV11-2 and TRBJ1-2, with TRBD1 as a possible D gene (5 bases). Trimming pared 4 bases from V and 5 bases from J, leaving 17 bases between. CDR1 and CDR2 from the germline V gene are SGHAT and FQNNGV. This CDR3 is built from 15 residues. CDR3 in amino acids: CASSYAALQGYGYTF. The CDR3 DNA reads TGTGCCAGCAGCTACGCCGCACTTCAGGGATATGGCTACACCTTC.

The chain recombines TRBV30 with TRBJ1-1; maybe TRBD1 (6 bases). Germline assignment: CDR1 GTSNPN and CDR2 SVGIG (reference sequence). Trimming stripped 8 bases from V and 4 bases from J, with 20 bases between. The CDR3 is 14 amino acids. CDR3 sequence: CAGEMRGGGTEAFF. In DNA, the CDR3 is TGTGCCGGAGAAATGCGGGGAGGGGGCACTGAAGCTTTCTTT.

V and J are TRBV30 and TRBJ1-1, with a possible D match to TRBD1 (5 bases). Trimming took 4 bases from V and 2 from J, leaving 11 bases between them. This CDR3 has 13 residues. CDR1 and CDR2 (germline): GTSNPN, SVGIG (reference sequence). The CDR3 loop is CAWNTGANTEAFF. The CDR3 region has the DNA TGTGCCTGGAACACAGGTGCTAACACTGAAGCTTTCTTT.

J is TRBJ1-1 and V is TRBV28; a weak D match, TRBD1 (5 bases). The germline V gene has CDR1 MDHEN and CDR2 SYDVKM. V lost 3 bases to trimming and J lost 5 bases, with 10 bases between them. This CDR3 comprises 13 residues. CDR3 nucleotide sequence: TGTGCCAGCAGTTTGGGGGGTTTTACTGAAGCTTTCTTT. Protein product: CASSLGGFTEAFF.

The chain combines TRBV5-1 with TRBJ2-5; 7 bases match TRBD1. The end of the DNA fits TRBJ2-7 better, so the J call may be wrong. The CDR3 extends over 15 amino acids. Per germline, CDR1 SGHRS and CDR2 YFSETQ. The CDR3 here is CASSANRGRSYEQYF. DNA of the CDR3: TGCGCCAGCAGCGCCAACAGGGGTCGTTCGTACGAGCAGTACTTC.

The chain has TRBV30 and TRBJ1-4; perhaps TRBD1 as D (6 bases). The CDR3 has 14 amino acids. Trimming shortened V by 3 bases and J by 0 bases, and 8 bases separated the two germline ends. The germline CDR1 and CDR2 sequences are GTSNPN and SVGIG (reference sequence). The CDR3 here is CAWSRTATNEKLFF. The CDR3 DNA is TGTGCCTGGAGCCGGACAGCAACTAATGAAAAACTGTTTTTT.

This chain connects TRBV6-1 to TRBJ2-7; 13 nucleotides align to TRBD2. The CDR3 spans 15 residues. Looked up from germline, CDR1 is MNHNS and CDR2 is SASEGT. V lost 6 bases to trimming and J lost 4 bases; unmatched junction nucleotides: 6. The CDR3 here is CASRQGLAGSYEQYF. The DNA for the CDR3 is TGTGCCAGCAGACAGGGACTAGCGGGGTCATACGAGCAGTACTTC.

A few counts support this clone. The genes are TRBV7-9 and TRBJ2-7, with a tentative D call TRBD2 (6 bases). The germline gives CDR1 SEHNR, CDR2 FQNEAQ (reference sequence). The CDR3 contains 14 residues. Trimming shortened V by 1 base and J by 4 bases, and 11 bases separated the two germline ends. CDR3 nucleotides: TGTGCCAGCAGCTTAGGCGGGATGGTTTACGAGCAGTACTTC. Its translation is CASSLGGMVYEQYF.

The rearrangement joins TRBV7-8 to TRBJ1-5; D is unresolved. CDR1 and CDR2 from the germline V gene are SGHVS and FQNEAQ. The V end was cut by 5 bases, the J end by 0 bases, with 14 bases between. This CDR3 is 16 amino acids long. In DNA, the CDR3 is TGTGCCAGCAGCGTACTGGGCAGCAATAGCAATCAGCCCCAGCATTTT. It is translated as CASSVLGSNSNQPQHF.

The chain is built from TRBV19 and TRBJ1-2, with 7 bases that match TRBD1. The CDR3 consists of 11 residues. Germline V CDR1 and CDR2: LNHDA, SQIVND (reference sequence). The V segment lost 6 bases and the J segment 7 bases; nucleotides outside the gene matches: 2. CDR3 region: CASSRGAGYTF. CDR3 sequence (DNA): TGTGCCAGTAGCAGGGGGGCTGGCTACACCTTC.

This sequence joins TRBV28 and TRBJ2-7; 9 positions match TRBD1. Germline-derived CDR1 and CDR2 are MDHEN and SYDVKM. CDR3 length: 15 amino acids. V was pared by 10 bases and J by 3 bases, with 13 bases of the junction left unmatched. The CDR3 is CATTLLDRGDYEQYF. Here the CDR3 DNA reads TGTGCCACAACTCTCCTGGACAGGGGTGACTACGAGCAGTACTTC.

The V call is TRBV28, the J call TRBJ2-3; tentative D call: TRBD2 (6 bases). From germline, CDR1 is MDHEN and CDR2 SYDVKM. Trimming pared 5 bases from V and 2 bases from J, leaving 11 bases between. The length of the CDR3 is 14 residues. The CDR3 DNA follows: TGTGCCAGCAGTGCCGGAGGGCCCACAGATACGCAGTATTTT. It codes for CASSAGGPTDTQYF.

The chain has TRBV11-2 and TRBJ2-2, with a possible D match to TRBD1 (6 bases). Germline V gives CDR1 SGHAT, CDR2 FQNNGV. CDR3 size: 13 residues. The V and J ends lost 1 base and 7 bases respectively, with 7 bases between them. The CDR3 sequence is CASSLGQVGELFF. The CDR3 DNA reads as TGTGCCAGCAGCTTAGGACAGGTCGGGGAGCTGTTTTTT.

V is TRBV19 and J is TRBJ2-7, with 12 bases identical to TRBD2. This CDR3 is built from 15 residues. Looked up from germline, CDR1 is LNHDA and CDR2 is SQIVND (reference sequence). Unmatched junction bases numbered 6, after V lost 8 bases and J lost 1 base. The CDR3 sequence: CASRLGTSGSYEQYF. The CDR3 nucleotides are TGTGCCAGTCGACTAGGGACTAGCGGGTCCTACGAGCAGTACTTC. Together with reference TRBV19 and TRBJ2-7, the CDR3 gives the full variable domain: DGGITQSPKYLFRKEGQNVTLSCEQNLNHDAMYWYRQDPGQGLRLIYYSQIVNDFQKGDIAEGYSVSREKKESFPLTVTSAQKNPTAFYLCASRLGTSGSYEQYFGPGTRLTVT.